This TCR beta chain was observed in a study of cytomegalovirus exposure and HLA in healthy donors (dated by TCRdb to between 2016 and 2019). For context, the study as a whole: A later analysis indicated that the roughly 120 validation repertoires were generated on the platform also employed for the approximately 700 repertoires of the first cohort. The study aimed to test whether signatures of past pathogen exposure could be identified by cataloging public T cell receptors. Besides the first cohort of 550 to 750 subjects, a separate validation cohort made up of over 100 different subjects was used. To predict cytomegalovirus infection status, the study combined high-throughput TCR immunosequencing, statistical association of individual TCRs with disease status, and machine learning.

The germline V gene gives CDR1 as SGHNT and CDR2 as YENEEA. The CDR3 spans 16 residues, from the cysteine through the phenylalanine. The retained sequence is limited to the CDR3, 48 bases, with the frame set at the first base. Trimmed from V: 1 base; trimmed from J: 2 bases; junction bases lacking a gene match: 7. As regards this clone: It lacks a known antigen. Nothing much larger sits one base from this clone, and base qualities are not available.

Donors formed part of the validation cohort, which comprised 95 to 150 subjects and was distinct from the first cohort of under 850 subjects. Libraries came from the immunoSEQ multiplex PCR assay. As for the original processing: A statistical classification framework was built for diagnosing cytomegalovirus status from the catalog of TCR beta chain sequences. Here the immuneACCESS table is served through TCRdb, limited to in-frame sequences with V and J called. Missing clones are a known gap in these copies; in checked studies unresolved V genes cover under half, and the rest lacks a known reason. The DNA gave D and trimming, while V, J and clone size come from that table. The sample yields tens of thousands of clones; over 85% were counted once. The ten largest make up less than 4.5% of the sample. Broad study findings and their caveats: Three of the identified cytomegalovirus-associated TCR beta chains were confirmed in vitro to be specific for cytomegalovirus antigens. A total of around 150 TCR beta chains were listed by the study as associated with cytomegalovirus. The authors suggested that the approach could potentially be extended to other disease states and immunological phenotypes. A later analysis found that TCRs clustered in the first cohort also tended to co-occur in the 110 or so validation repertoires, with 94% of cluster scores above 0. Most TCR sequences were seen in very few donors, while some public TCRs were found in many individuals. The classifier was reported to diagnose cytomegalovirus status with high specificity and sensitivity in both the original and validation cohorts. A later analysis lacked HLA typing for the validation cohort, so it scored co-occurrence in that cohort across all 110 or so repertoires.

The sequenced sample was PBMCs. The source is a man aged 18 to 29 in good health and CMV-seropositive. The chain is encoded by TRBV11-3 joined to TRBJ2-7; TRBD2 fits 8 bases in the junction. Here is the DNA: TGTGCCAGCAGCTTAGTTACAGCGGGGGCTCCCTACGAGCAGTACTTC. Translation gives CASSLVTAGAPYEQYF. Reference TRBV11-3 and TRBJ2-7 proteins supply the regions before and after the CDR3; the full variable domain is: EAGVVQSPRYKIIEKKQPVAFWCNPISGHNTLYWYLQNLGQGPELLIRYENEEAVDDSQLPKDRFSAERLKGVDSTLKIQPAELGDSAVYLCASSLVTAGAPYEQYFGPGTRLTVT.